This T cell receptor (beta chain) derives from a study of early T cells in non-severe SARS-CoV-2 infection. One entry per CDR3 protein, called by TCRdb with MiXCR from the 5' RACE reads. The sample has about 60,000 distinct CDR3 sequences, roughly an eighth seen once; the top ten hold 4.8%. This clonotype has only a few counts. CDR3 length equals 19 residues. CDR1 and CDR2 (germline): MNHEY, SMNVEV (reference sequence). V trimming: 7 bases; J trimming: 4 bases; junction bases outside the gene matches: 21. Sample: whole blood. The sequence was obtained from an adult who was a healthcare worker with PCR-confirmed SARS-CoV-2 infection or an uninfected control (not recorded which). V is TRBV27 and J is TRBJ2-3; TRBD2 matches at 9 bases. The CDR3 DNA follows: TGTGCCAGCAACCCCTGGAATGGCGGGAGGGCTAATTCAGCAGATACGCAGTATTTT. It encodes CASNPWNGGRANSADTQYF.